These 19 T cell receptor beta chains originate from one sample sequenced in a study of shared clonotypes between healthy human individuals. Sequenced by immunoSEQ multiplex PCR; TCRdb stores in-frame clones only, minus some. The sample records about 2.4 million clones, 80% to 95% being singletons. The source material was naive CD4+ T cells from PBMCs. Subset meaning: CD45RA+ positively selected. Every receptor here comes from a man aged 18 to 30 in good health. Some clones in this sample may be carry-over from other donors' samples.

The rearrangement joins TRBV7-8 to TRBJ2-2; 12 bases match TRBD2. Trimming at V came to 5 bases and at J to 4 bases, leaving 11 bases not matched to a gene. The length of the CDR3 is 18 residues. Per germline, CDR1 SGHVS and CDR2 FQNEAQ. The CDR3 here is CASSPTRTSGTLTGELFF. The CDR3 nucleotides are TGTGCCAGCAGCCCCACTCGGACTAGCGGGACACTCACCGGGGAGCTGTTTTTT.

The chain links TRBV5-1 to TRBJ2-1; TRBD2 agrees at 7 bases. The CDR3 contains 16 residues. V shed 4 bases and J 4 bases; nucleotides not matched to a gene: 11. CDR1 is SGHRS, CDR2 YFSETQ, per germline. CDR3 nucleotide sequence: TGCGCCAGCAGCCTGCCACTAGCGTCCCAGTACAATGAGCAGTTCTTC. The encoded protein is CASSLPLASQYNEQFF.

This clone was found once. This chain connects TRBV6-1 to TRBJ2-1; a weak D match, TRBD2 (5 bases). V lost 6 bases and J lost 3, with 12 bases in between. The CDR3 has 14 amino acids. The germline V gene encodes CDR1 MNHNS and CDR2 SASEGT. DNA of the CDR3: TGTGCCAGCAGACTCCAGACTAACTACAATGAGCAGTTCTTC. This gives the protein CASRLQTNYNEQFF.

This chain connects TRBV11-2 to TRBJ2-1; TRBD1 matches at 8 bases. This CDR3 has 15 residues. Germline CDR1 is SGHAT and CDR2 is FQNNGV. Trimming took 4 bases from V and 9 from J; bases not matched to a gene: 11. The CDR3 sequence is CASSSQGAVIREQFF. The CDR3 DNA follows: TGTGCCAGCAGCTCCCAGGGGGCTGTAATCCGTGAGCAGTTCTTC.

This clone was recorded only once. The rearrangement links TRBV5-1 to TRBJ1-1; 7 bases align to TRBD1. Germline-derived CDR1 and CDR2 are SGHRS and YFSETQ. CDR3 size: 16 residues. J was trimmed by 2 bases and V by 4 bases; bases with no gene match: 11. In DNA, the CDR3 is TGCGCCAGCAGCCCGCTATTGGGACAGTTCAACACTGAAGCTTTCTTT. Translated: CASSPLLGQFNTEAFF.

V is TRBV10-3 and J is TRBJ1-3; D remains ambiguous. This CDR3 region has 14 residues. In germline, CDR1 is ENHRY, CDR2 SYGVKD. The V and J ends lost 2 bases and 2 bases respectively, with 7 bases between them. CDR3 sequence reads: CAISESNTGNTIYF. CDR3 coding DNA: TGTGCCATCAGTGAGAGTAATACTGGAAACACCATATATTTT.

This rearrangement joins TRBV18 to TRBJ1-1; no firm D call. The V gene lost 5 bases and the J gene lost 1 base, with 8 bases spanning the gap. The CDR3 runs 13 residues. Germline lookup yields CDR1 KGHSH and CDR2 LQKENI. This chain's CDR3 is CASSTSPNTEAFF. The CDR3 coding sequence is TGTGCCAGCTCAACTAGCCCGAACACTGAAGCTTTCTTT.

The rearrangement uses TRBV14 and TRBJ2-7, with a tentative D call TRBD2 (5 bases). The CDR3 is 16 residues long. V lost 2 bases, J lost 1 base, and 15 bases lay in between. The V gene's germline CDR1 is SGHDN and CDR2 FVKESK. The DNA for the CDR3 is TGTGCCAGCAGCCAACTCCCCGGGGTCTTATCCTACGAGCAGTACTTC. As protein: CASSQLPGVLSYEQYF.

The chain is built from TRBV7-9 and TRBJ2-1, with 9 bases fitting TRBD2. The CDR3 contains 19 residues. V trimming: 5 bases; J trimming: 7 bases; junction bases outside the gene matches: 21. Germline V gives CDR1 SEHNR, CDR2 FQNEAQ (reference sequence). The DNA for the CDR3 is TGTGCCAGCAGCCCACTAAGGTCCTTGGGGCGGGAGGGCCGGAATGAGCAGTTCTTC. Translated: CASSPLRSLGREGRNEQFF.

The genes are TRBV15 and TRBJ2-5; D might be TRBD1 or TRBD2, each matching 5 bases. Germline lookup yields CDR1 LNHNV and CDR2 YYDKDF (reference sequence). The CDR3 spans 14 residues. V dropped 1 base and J dropped 5 bases, with 11 bases sitting between them. The CDR3 sequence is CATSRAGPGETQYF. The CDR3 DNA reads as TGTGCCACCAGCAGAGCGGGGCCCGGGGAGACCCAGTACTTC.

This chain joins TRBV27 and TRBJ2-7; a possible D gene is TRBD2 (5 bases). The V end was cut by 6 bases, the J end by 1 base, with 13 bases between. Germline CDR1 and CDR2: MNHEY and SMNVEV (reference sequence). The CDR3 covers 14 residues. CDR3 region: CASRKAGVSYEQYF. The DNA for the CDR3 is TGTGCCAGCAGGAAAGCCGGGGTATCCTACGAGCAGTACTTC.

The CDR3 coding sequence is TGTGCCAGCAGTTTAGTACAGGCTCAAGAGACCCAGTACTTC. Translated, it gives CASSLVQAQETQYF. The rearrangement uses TRBV28 and TRBJ2-5, with a weak D call TRBD1 (5 bases). The CDR3 is 14 residues long. Germline CDR1 is MDHEN and CDR2 is SYDVKM. Deletions cut 2 bases from V and 2 bases from J, with 9 bases between.

This chain links TRBV6-1 with TRBJ2-7, with 9 bases that match TRBD2. V lost 7 bases and J lost 1; bases outside the gene matches: 5. The CDR3 spans 14 residues. Per the germline V gene, CDR1 is MNHNS and CDR2 is SASEGT. The CDR3 protein is CASKMAGGSYEQYF. The CDR3 DNA sequence: TGTGCCAGCAAGATGGCGGGAGGGTCCTACGAGCAGTACTTC.

The chain has TRBV5-4 and TRBJ2-7; possibly TRBD1 or TRBD2 for D (5 bases each). V was shortened by 5 bases and J by 6 bases, with 21 bases between the two germline ends. Germline assignment: CDR1 SGHNT and CDR2 YYREEE (reference sequence). The CDR3 runs 15 residues. CDR3 sequence reads: CASRAAGTASSEQYF. DNA of the CDR3: TGTGCCAGCAGGGCGGCCGGGACGGCCTCCAGCGAGCAGTACTTC.

CDR3 DNA: TGTGCCAGCAGTCCGACAAGGGCCGGGAACACTGAAGCTTTCTTT. It translates to CASSPTRAGNTEAFF. The V and J genes are TRBV28 and TRBJ1-1; D unresolved. This CDR3 contains 15 residues. Germline V gene data show CDR1 as MDHEN and CDR2 as SYDVKM. V lost 5 bases, J lost 1 base, and 14 bases lay in between.

This rearrangement joins TRBV6-5 to TRBJ1-5; D is perhaps TRBD1 (5 bases). The CDR3 loop spans 15 amino acids. V was cut by 7 bases and J by 4 bases, with 17 bases left in between. Germline V gene data show CDR1 as MNHEY and CDR2 as SVGAGI. The CDR3 here is CASIPSGTRNQPQHF. CDR3 nucleotides: TGTGCCAGCATTCCTTCCGGGACGAGGAATCAGCCCCAGCATTTT.

The V call is TRBV7-9, the J call TRBJ2-7; TRBD1 is a possible D gene (6 bases). Trimming stripped 2 bases from V and 0 bases from J, with 17 bases between. Germline values: CDR1 SEHNR, CDR2 FQNEAQ (reference sequence). CDR3 length equals 17 residues. The CDR3 protein is CASSLYGTGTSSYEQYF. For the CDR3, the DNA is TGTGCCAGCAGCTTATATGGTACAGGGACAAGCTCCTACGAGCAGTACTTC. The full variable domain, its missing parts supplied by reference TRBV7-9 and TRBJ2-7, is DTGVSQNPRHKITKRGQNVTFRCDPISEHNRLYWYRQTLGQGPEFLTYFQNEAQLEKSRLLSDRFSAERPKGSFSTLEIQRTEQGDSAMYLCASSLYGTGTSSYEQYFGPGTRLTVT.

The chain joins TRBV29-1 to TRBJ2-1, with 11 positions matching TRBD1. CDR1 SQVTM and CDR2 ANQGSEA come from the germline V gene. V was clipped by 7 bases and J by 2 bases; unmatched bases: 10. This CDR3 contains 16 residues. This chain's CDR3 is CSGGQGDPAAYNEQFF. DNA for the CDR3: TGCAGCGGGGGACAGGGGGATCCCGCGGCCTACAATGAGCAGTTCTTC.

The gene calls are TRBV7-9 and TRBJ2-2; D unresolved. CDR1 is SEHNR, CDR2 FQNEAQ, per germline (reference sequence). The CDR3 loop spans 15 amino acids. V lost 5 bases and J lost 2, with 12 bases in between. The CDR3 sequence: CASSNRLKNTGELFF. In nucleotides, the CDR3 is TGTGCCAGCAGCAACCGGCTCAAAAACACCGGGGAGCTGTTTTTT.